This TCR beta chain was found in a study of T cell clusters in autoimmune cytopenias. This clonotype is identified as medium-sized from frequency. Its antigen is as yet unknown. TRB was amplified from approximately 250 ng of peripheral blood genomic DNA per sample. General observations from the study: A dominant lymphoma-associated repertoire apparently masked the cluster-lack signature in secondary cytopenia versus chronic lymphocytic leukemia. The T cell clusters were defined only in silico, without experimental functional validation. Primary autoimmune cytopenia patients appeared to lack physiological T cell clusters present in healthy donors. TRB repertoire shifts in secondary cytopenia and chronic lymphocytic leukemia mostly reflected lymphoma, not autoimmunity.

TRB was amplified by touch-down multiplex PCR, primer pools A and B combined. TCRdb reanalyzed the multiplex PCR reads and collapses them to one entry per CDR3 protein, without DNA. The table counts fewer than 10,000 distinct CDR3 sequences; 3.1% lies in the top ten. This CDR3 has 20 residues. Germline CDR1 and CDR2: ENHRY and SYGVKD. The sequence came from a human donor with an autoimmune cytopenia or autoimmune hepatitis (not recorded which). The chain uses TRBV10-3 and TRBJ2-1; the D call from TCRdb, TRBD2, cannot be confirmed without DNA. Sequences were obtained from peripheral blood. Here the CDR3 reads CAIKGGLAGGPRSSYNEQFF.